This entry lists 24 T cell receptor beta chains sequenced from one sample in a study of T cells in Graves' hyperthyroidism and ophthalmopathy. TCR beta CDR3 region amplification was performed from RNA transcripts. HTBI primers drove first-round RT-PCR of the TCR CDR3. One entry per CDR3 protein results from TCRdb running MiXCR on the multiplex PCR reads. The sample lists a few hundred thousand distinct CDR3 sequences, around 45% occurring once. Specimen: peripheral blood or thyroid tissue (not recorded which). These receptors were collected from a woman younger than 35 with Graves' hyperthyroidism.

For this clonotype: A much larger clone is a single base away; this may be a read error. The rearrangement joins TRBV7-6 to TRBJ1-4; 9 bases align to TRBD1. Germline loops: CDR1 SGHVS, CDR2 FNYEAQ. This CDR3 is built from 14 residues. CDR3 sequence (DNA): TGTGCCAGCAGCTTACGACAGGGGGATGAAAAACTGCTTTTT. Translation gives CASSLRQGDEKLLF.

The chain uses TRBV7-3 and TRBJ1-2, with no clear D. This CDR3 has 14 amino acids. The germline V gene encodes CDR1 SGHTA and CDR2 FQGTGA. Trimming shortened V by 0 bases and J by 8 bases, and 13 bases separated the two germline ends. The CDR3 loop reads CASSLTYGEVGYTF. Here the CDR3 DNA reads TGTGCCAGCAGCTTAACTTACGGGGAAGTGGGCTACACCTTC.

CDR3 sequence (DNA): TGTGCCAGCAAGGGACAGGGATACTACGAGCAGTACTTC. Translation: CASKGQGYYEQYF. The chain employs TRBV7-2 and TRBJ2-7, with 9 nucleotides matching TRBD1. Germline V gene data show CDR1 as SGHTA and CDR2 as FQGNSA. V dropped 7 bases and J dropped 3; count of bases not matched to a gene: 4. The CDR3 has 13 amino acids.

Concerning this clonotype: At one end the junction does not follow the germline gene, possibly because of a read error. The chain is built from TRBV24-1 and TRBJ2-7; weak D call: TRBD1 (6 bases). The CDR3 contains 13 residues. Germline V gene sequence: CDR1 KGHDR, CDR2 SFDVKD. The CDR3: CATSAGASYEQCF. CDR3 in DNA: TGCGCCACCAGTGCAGGGGCGTCCTACGAGCAGTGCTTC.

The chain couples TRBV9 to TRBJ2-7; TRBD2 matches 15 bases. The CDR3 is made up of 15 amino acids. With 5 bases clipped from V and 5 bases from J, the junction kept 5 bases outside the gene matches. Germline V gene lookup returns CDR1 SGDLS and CDR2 YYNGEE. CDR3 sequence: CASRGTSGRPDEQYF. The CDR3 DNA is TGTGCCAGCAGGGGGACTAGCGGGAGGCCCGACGAGCAGTACTTC.

This clonotype was counted many times. V gene TRBV24-1 combines with J gene TRBJ2-5, with D tentatively TRBD1 (6 bases). V lost 3 bases to trimming and J lost 1 base, with 8 bases between them. Germline values: CDR1 KGHDR, CDR2 SFDVKD. This CDR3 region has 14 residues. The CDR3 region is CATSDQQGQETQYF. In DNA form, the CDR3 reads TGTGCCACCAGTGATCAACAGGGCCAAGAGACCCAGTACTTC.

This clonotype was counted at least ten times. This chain joins TRBV29-1 and TRBJ1-6; tentatively, D is TRBD1 (5 bases). The CDR3 extends over 13 amino acids. The germline V gene encodes CDR1 SQVTM and CDR2 ANQGSEA. Between the trimmed V and J ends, which lost 4 bases and 9 bases, there was a span of 13 bases. CDR3 sequence reads: CSVASGTGSPLHF. CDR3 DNA: TGCAGCGTTGCGTCAGGGACCGGTTCACCCCTCCACTTT.

This chain joins TRBV7-8 and TRBJ2-5; D is possibly TRBD2 (6 bases). The CDR3 is 14 residues long. CDR1 SGHVS and CDR2 FQNEAQ come from the germline V gene. V was pared by 2 bases and J by 6 bases, with 13 bases between. Written as DNA, the CDR3 is TGTGCCAGCAGCTTACCGGGAGATGTAAAGACCCAGTACTTC. Protein sequence: CASSLPGDVKTQYF.

The sample holds many counts of this clonotype. This chain links TRBV2 with TRBJ1-2; D not resolved. The CDR3 loop spans 10 amino acids. V dropped 6 bases and J dropped 8 bases, with 7 bases sitting between them. CDR1 is SNHLY and CDR2 is FYNNEI in the germline V gene. CDR3 in DNA: TGTGCCAGCAGCGCCTTGGGCTACACCTTC. Protein: CASSALGYTF. The variable domain in full, with the rest retrieved from reference TRBV2 and TRBJ1-2, is EPEVTQTPSHQVTQMGQEVILRCVPISNHLYFYWYRQILGQKVEFLVSFYNNEISEKSEIFDDQFSVERPDGSNFTLKIRSTKLEDSAMYFCASSALGYTFGSGTRLTVV.

About this clonotype itself: It may be a read error: a sequence one base away is much more abundant. The conserved final phenylalanine or tryptophan is absent from the CDR3, which likely points to a read error. This chain links TRBV2 with TRBJ1-2; D not resolved. CDR3 size: 12 residues. Germline V gene data show CDR1 as SNHLY and CDR2 as FYNNEI. V dropped 6 bases and J dropped 9 bases, with 14 bases sitting between them. CDR3 DNA sequence: TGTGCCAGCAGAGCGCCTCGGGTCCGCTACACCCTC. Its translation is CASRAPRVRYTL.

This clonotype was found a few times. The chain is built from TRBV20-1 and TRBJ2-1, with 10 bases fitting TRBD2. The CDR3 runs to 16 residues. The germline V gene encodes CDR1 DFQATT and CDR2 SNEGSKA (reference sequence). V lost 5 bases to trimming and J lost 1 base; unmatched junction nucleotides: 8. The CDR3 nucleotides read TGCAGTGCTGAGAGAGCGGGAGGGGCGTCCTACAATGAGCAGTTCTTC. This encodes CSAERAGGASYNEQFF.

This clonotype was observed a few times. This sequence joins TRBV7-3 and TRBJ1-6, with unresolved D. Between the trimmed V and J ends, which lost 2 bases and 7 bases, there was a span of 6 bases. The CDR3 has 13 residues. Germline CDR1 is SGHTA and CDR2 is FQGTGA. The CDR3 loop reads CASSLRVNSPLHF. The CDR3 DNA reads TGTGCCAGCAGCTTACGAGTGAATTCACCCCTCCACTTT.

The chain carries TRBV29-1 and TRBJ1-1, with unresolved D. V shed 8 bases and J shed 1 base, with 11 bases lying between them. This CDR3 is 12 amino acids long. The germline CDR1 and CDR2 sequences are SQVTM and ANQGSEA. CDR3 sequence: CSSIDTNTEAFF. Written as DNA, the CDR3 is TGCAGCTCTATAGACACGAACACTGAAGCTTTCTTT. Together with reference TRBV29-1 and TRBJ1-1, the CDR3 gives the full variable domain: SAVISQKPSRDICQRGTSLTIQCQVDSQVTMMFWYRQQPGQSLTLIATANQGSEATYESGFVIDKFPISRPNLTFSTLTVSNMSPEDSSIYLCSSIDTNTEAFFGQGTRLTVV.

This clonotype has at least ten counts. This chain uses TRBV12-3 or TRBV12-4 with TRBJ2-5; D call uncertain. V lost 6 bases to trimming and J lost 4 bases, with 9 bases between them. This CDR3 comprises 12 residues. The DNA of the CDR3 is TGTGCCAGCAGCACGTTGGTAGAGACCCAGTACTTC. It translates to CASSTLVETQYF.

V gene TRBV24-1 combines with J gene TRBJ2-7; a weak D match, TRBD1 (5 bases). Per the germline V gene, CDR1 is KGHDR and CDR2 is SFDVKD. V was pared by 11 bases and J by 5 bases, with 18 bases between. The CDR3 runs 13 residues. The CDR3 nucleotides read TGTGCCAGCACTACTGACAGCACGAACGAGCAGTACTTC. Translating gives CASTTDSTNEQYF.

The V and J genes are TRBV5-1 and TRBJ2-7, with 7 bases that match TRBD1. In germline, CDR1 is SGHRS, CDR2 YFSETQ. After removal of 1 base from V and 3 bases from J, the junction contained 1 base not matched to a gene. The CDR3 runs 13 residues. CDR3 in amino acids: CASSLWDSYEQYF. DNA of the CDR3: TGCGCCAGCAGCTTGTGGGACAGCTACGAGCAGTACTTC.

The gene calls are TRBV29-1 and TRBJ2-5, with 9 nucleotides matching TRBD1. CDR3 length: 13 residues. V shed 5 bases and J 3 bases; nucleotides not matched to a gene: 4. Looked up from germline, CDR1 is SQVTM and CDR2 is ANQGSEA. The chain's CDR3 is CSVTTGGEETQYF. As DNA, the CDR3 is TGCAGCGTTACGACAGGGGGTGAAGAGACCCAGTACTTC.

There are a few counts of this clonotype. J is TRBJ2-7 and V is TRBV14; D remains ambiguous. V lost 1 base to trimming and J lost 6 bases, with 10 bases between them. The germline gives CDR1 SGHDN, CDR2 FVKESK. The CDR3 is made up of 13 amino acids. The CDR3, as DNA: TGTGCCAGCAGCCAAGTGCTGGTAGCCGAGCAGTACTTC. Its protein product is CASSQVLVAEQYF.

For this clonotype: One base away lies a much larger clone, so this may be a sequencing read error. This chain connects TRBV7-2 to TRBJ1-4; no definite D call. This CDR3 comprises 11 residues. The V end was cut by 5 bases, the J end by 14 bases, with 12 bases between. Germline CDR1 SGHTA, CDR2 FQGNSA. Here the CDR3 DNA reads TGTGCCAGCAGCCACAGTCGGAATCTGTTTTTT. Translated, it gives CASSHSRNLFF. The entire variable domain, with the rest obtained from reference TRBV7-2 and TRBJ1-4, is as follows: GAGVSQSPSNKVTEKGKDVELRCDPISGHTALYWYRQSLGQGLEFLIYFQGNSAPDKSGLPSDRFSAERTGGSVSTLTIQRTQQEDSAVYLCASSHSRNLFFGSGTQLSVL.

Of note for this clonotype: As the CDR3 is not closed by the conserved phenylalanine or tryptophan, this likely results from a read error. This chain connects TRBV7-3 to TRBJ1-5, with D uncertain. V was cut by 3 bases and J by 3 bases, with 6 bases left in between. The germline V gene encodes CDR1 SGHTA and CDR2 FQGTGA. The CDR3 spans 13 residues. The CDR3 loop is CASSLTVNQPQHL. CDR3 nucleotide sequence: TGTGCCAGCAGCTTGACGGTCAATCAGCCCCAGCATCTT.

This chain's CDR3 is CSAVQGDTGELFF. DNA for the CDR3: TGCAGTGCAGTACAGGGGGACACCGGGGAGCTGTTTTTT. V gene TRBV20-1 combines with J gene TRBJ2-2, with TRBD1 identical over 8 bases. Germline lookup yields CDR1 DFQATT and CDR2 SNEGSKA (reference sequence). CDR3 size: 13 residues. After removal of 6 bases from V and 3 bases from J, the junction contained 3 bases not matched to a gene.

Details on this clonotype: The missing conserved phenylalanine or tryptophan at the end of this CDR3 makes a read error likely. It is unclear where the CDR3 begins or ends on the DNA, so no DNA is shown, and the CDR3 is as TCRdb lists it. This sequence joins TRBV7-9 and TRBJ1-6; the D call of TRBD1 is as the table states it, not checked on the DNA. Germline V gene lookup returns CDR1 SEHNR and CDR2 FQNEAQ (reference sequence). The CDR3 numbers 12 amino acids, ends counted. The CDR3 sequence is CASSLGSTGSNY.

This rearrangement joins TRBV20-1 to TRBJ1-4, with D possibly matching TRBD1 (6 bases). The V end lost 3 bases, the J end lost 6 bases, and 11 bases lay between the germline ends. The CDR3 length is 13 residues. CDR1 is DFQATT, CDR2 SNEGSKA, per germline (reference sequence). In DNA, the CDR3 is TGCAGTGCTAGTGTGGAGGGGGATGAAAAACTGTTTTTT. Amino acid sequence: CSASVEGDEKLFF.

This clonotype was counted at least ten times. V and J are TRBV10-2 and TRBJ1-1, with D possibly matching TRBD1 (5 bases). This CDR3 contains 16 residues. CDR1 and CDR2 (germline): WSHSY, SAAADI. The V end lost 2 bases, the J end lost 3 bases, and 16 bases lay between the germline ends. CDR3 region: CASSEPFQGAYTEAFF. The CDR3 region has the DNA TGCGCCAGCAGTGAGCCCTTCCAAGGGGCTTACACTGAAGCTTTCTTT.